This T cell receptor beta chain comes out of a study of human T cells and chemical hapten exposure. This CDR3 has 13 residues. V was pared by 7 bases and J by 4 bases, with 5 bases of the junction left unmatched. Germline assignment: CDR1 DFQATT and CDR2 SNEGSKA (reference sequence). This clonotype was detected many times. Antigen unknown. As to time point: healthy volunteer bleed at 6 weeks. Whole blood, unfractionated, served as the material for total RNA extraction. What the library attached to individual cDNA molecules were unique molecular identifiers. Under the authors' procedure: With a range of roughly 20,000 to 750,000, the median per sample was roughly 97,000 TCRs. TCRdb independently ran MiXCR on the RACE reads; one entry per CDR3 protein. The V and J calls and clone size are TCRdb's, not the authors'. The profile covers some 65,000 distinct CDR3 sequences, with about 5.7% appearing a single time and roughly 3.5% taken by the ten largest.

Whole-study findings and limits: After DPC sensitization, TCRs above 1 in 1000 frequency showed no change.

The material sequenced was whole blood. The V and J genes are TRBV20-1 and TRBJ2-3, with 10 bases aligning to TRBD2. The sequence came from a female donor in good health. Some clones in this sample may be carry-over from other donors' samples. DNA for the CDR3: TGCAGTGGCCTAGCGGGAGTCTCAGATACGCAGTATTTT. Its translation is CSGLAGVSDTQYF.